This T cell receptor (beta chain) came from a study of T-cell reconstitution after alpha-beta-depleted transplantation in children. This clonotype was detected a few times. Using unique molecular identifiers, the investigators prepared the TCRbeta library. A single record per CDR3 protein comes from TCRdb applying MiXCR to the PCR reads. The sample carries roughly 200,000 distinct CDR3 sequences, 7.5% to 9.5% recorded once. This clonotype was obtained from a male patient between 2 and 10 years old who had a stem cell transplant for acute myeloid leukemia, so the T cells may come from the graft donor. The input for sequencing was PBMCs, mostly from graft donor cells, taken 360 days after TCRalphabeta/CD19-depleted stem cell transplant.

In DNA form, the CDR3 reads TGCGCCAGCAGCCAAGATCACCCAGCGGGCGTCAAAAACATTCAGTACTTC. Translated, it gives CASSQDHPAGVKNIQYF. J is TRBJ2-4 and V is TRBV4-3; a weak D match, TRBD2 (6 bases). There are 17 residues in the CDR3. V gave up 0 bases and J gave up 3 bases, with 15 bases separating them. CDR1 is LGHNA, CDR2 YSLEER, per germline.